This T cell receptor (beta chain) was captured by sequencing in a study of shared clonotypes between healthy human individuals. General study points: Clonotype sharing among donors was thought likely to change with sequencing depth. Sharing across several donors was seen in roughly 5.2% of naive CD4 clonotypes. Naive subsets generally exceeded memory subsets in estimated richness.

Trimming pared 1 base from V and 0 bases from J, leaving 4 bases between. Germline V gives CDR1 MGHRA, CDR2 YSYEKL. CDR3 size: 15 residues. Of note for this clone: The target antigen is unknown.

Clones were read by immunoSEQ multiplex PCR, and TCRdb kept only the in-frame ones, dropping some. Here the sample spans some 2.1 million clones, less than 95% being singletons. In the naive CD8 group, cells lacked CD45RO and were positively selected for CCR7, so terminally differentiated effector memory CD45RA+ cells were left out. The source of this sequence is a man younger than 35 in good health. Sequencing input: naive CD8+ T cells sorted from blood. The V call is TRBV4-1, the J call TRBJ2-6; the D is unclear. The CDR3 sequence is CASSQASSGANVLTF. CDR3 coding DNA: TGCGCCAGCAGCCAAGCGAGCTCTGGGGCCAACGTCCTGACTTTC.